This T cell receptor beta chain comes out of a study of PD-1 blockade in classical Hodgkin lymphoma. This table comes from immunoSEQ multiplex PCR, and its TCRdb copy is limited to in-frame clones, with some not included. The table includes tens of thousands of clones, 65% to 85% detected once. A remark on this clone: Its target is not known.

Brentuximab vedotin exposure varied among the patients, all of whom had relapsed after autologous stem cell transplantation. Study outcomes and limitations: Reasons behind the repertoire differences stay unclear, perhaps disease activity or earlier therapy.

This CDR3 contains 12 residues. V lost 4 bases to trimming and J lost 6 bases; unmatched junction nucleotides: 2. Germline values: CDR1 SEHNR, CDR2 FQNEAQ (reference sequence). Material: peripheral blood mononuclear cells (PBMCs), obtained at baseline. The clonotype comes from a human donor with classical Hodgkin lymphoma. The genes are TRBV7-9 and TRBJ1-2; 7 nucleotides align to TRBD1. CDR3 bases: TGTGCCAGCAGCTCCGGGACAGATGGCTACACCTTC. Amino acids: CASSSGTDGYTF. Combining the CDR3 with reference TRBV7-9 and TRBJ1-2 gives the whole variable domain DTGVSQNPRHKITKRGQNVTFRCDPISEHNRLYWYRQTLGQGPEFLTYFQNEAQLEKSRLLSDRFSAERPKGSFSTLEIQRTEQGDSAMYLCASSSGTDGYTFGSGTRLTVV.